These 29 T cell receptor beta chains were all obtained from the same sample, sequenced in a study of regulatory T cells in long-lasting Graves disease. Time point here: persistent/refractory GD, antithyroid drugs over 5 years with positive TRAb. The TCR library was made from RNA that had been extracted from PBMCs in TRIzol. According to the study, TCR beta libraries were built with iRepertoire HTBI primers and CDR3-region Arm-PCR. One entry per CDR3 protein results from TCRdb running MiXCR on the multiplex PCR reads. Of some 340,000 distinct CDR3 sequences listed, 20% to 25% are singletons. The source material was peripheral blood mononuclear cells (PBMCs), sampled when the disease was refractory, from a patient treated with antithyroid drugs. The receptors were sampled from a woman between 40 and 50 years old with Graves disease.

V gene TRBV20-1 combines with J gene TRBJ2-1; 9 bases match TRBD2. The CDR3 is made up of 15 amino acids. J gave up 8 bases and V 0 bases, and 8 bases lay outside the gene matches. In germline, CDR1 is DFQATT, CDR2 SNEGSKA (reference sequence). CDR3 DNA sequence: TGCAGTGCTAGAGAAGGGTCTAGCGGGAACCATGAGCAGTTCTTC. Protein: CSAREGSSGNHEQFF.

This clonotype showed up many times. The V and J genes are TRBV20-1 and TRBJ2-5, with D maybe TRBD2 (6 bases). Trimming removed 1 base from V and 4 bases from J, with 13 bases in between. The CDR3 loop spans 14 amino acids. The germline gives CDR1 DFQATT, CDR2 SNEGSKA (reference sequence). The CDR3, as DNA: TGCAGTGCTAGAGGGGCGGGGATTCGAGAGACCCAGTACTTC. Its protein product is CSARGAGIRETQYF.

This clonotype was counted many times. This sequence joins TRBV27 and TRBJ2-4; D is possibly TRBD1 or TRBD2 (5 bases each). Trimming left V 11 bases short and J 6 bases short, with 17 bases between. Germline-derived CDR1 and CDR2 are MNHEY and SMNVEV (reference sequence). The CDR3 contains 13 residues. The CDR3 DNA reads TGTGCCGTCGGGACCTCTTGGGGAAACATTCAGTACTTC. Amino acids: CAVGTSWGNIQYF.

This clonotype was counted ten times or more. This sequence joins TRBV20-1 and TRBJ2-2; D may be TRBD1 (5 bases). The CDR3 runs to 15 residues. Between the trimmed V and J ends, which lost 7 bases and 1 base, there was a span of 16 bases. Germline V gives CDR1 DFQATT, CDR2 SNEGSKA (reference sequence). CDR3 DNA: TGCAGTGTTACGGCCAGGGTGGAGAACACCGGGGAGCTGTTTTTT. Translating gives CSVTARVENTGELFF.

The chain carries TRBV6-1 and TRBJ2-4; 12 positions match TRBD1. V dropped 6 bases and J dropped 3; count of bases not matched to a gene: 6. The CDR3 consists of 16 residues. Per germline, CDR1 MNHNS and CDR2 SASEGT. The chain's CDR3 is CASRPGTGGVKNIQYF. The CDR3 bases are TGTGCCAGCAGGCCCGGGACAGGGGGCGTCAAAAACATTCAGTACTTC.

Only a few counts were recorded for this clonotype. J is TRBJ1-4 and V is TRBV18, with 7 bases aligning to TRBD1. CDR1 and CDR2 from the germline V gene are KGHSH and LQKENI. J was trimmed by 5 bases and V by 4 bases; bases with no gene match: 4. The CDR3 has 14 amino acids. The CDR3: CASSQQTGNEKLFF. The CDR3 DNA is TGTGCCAGCTCACAACAGACAGGGAATGAAAAACTGTTTTTT.

This clonotype has at least ten counts. This chain connects TRBV12-5 to TRBJ2-1; D not resolved. V shed 4 bases and J shed 7 bases, with 8 bases lying between them. The V gene's germline CDR1 is LGHNT and CDR2 FRNRAP. This CDR3 region has 12 residues. Here the CDR3 reads CASGSGLNEQFF. The CDR3, as DNA: TGTGCTAGTGGTTCGGGCCTAAATGAGCAGTTCTTC.

This clonotype was seen repeatedly, ten times or more. V is TRBV28 and J is TRBJ2-7; D not certain. CDR1 MDHEN and CDR2 SYDVKM come from the germline V gene. There are 12 residues in the CDR3. Trimming pared 4 bases from V and 4 bases from J, leaving 8 bases between. The chain's CDR3 is CASSSGVYEQYF. The CDR3 nucleotides read TGTGCCAGCAGTTCCGGTGTATACGAGCAGTACTTC.

This clonotype was observed a few times. This chain uses TRBV10-3 with TRBJ1-3; D remains ambiguous. Trimming took off 2 bases at V and 3 bases at J, with 14 bases between the two ends. The CDR3 totals 16 residues. In germline, CDR1 is ENHRY, CDR2 SYGVKD. The CDR3 loop is CAISEDILGRGNTIYF. In DNA form, the CDR3 reads TGTGCCATCAGTGAGGATATCCTTGGGCGTGGAAACACCATATATTTT.

This chain uses TRBV6-2 or TRBV6-3 with TRBJ1-1; the D gene is possibly TRBD1 (6 bases). CDR1 and CDR2 from the germline V gene are MNHEY and SVGEGT. The CDR3 loop spans 14 amino acids. Trimming shortened V by 0 bases and J by 3 bases, and 8 bases separated the two germline ends. The CDR3 DNA is TGTGCCAGCAGTTACTCTACAGGGCACACTGAAGCTTTCTTT. Amino acids: CASSYSTGHTEAFF.

This clonotype was detected only a few times. V is TRBV27 and J is TRBJ1-2; TRBD1 might be the D (5 bases). V was pared by 8 bases and J by 8 bases, with 27 bases between. Germline CDR1 MNHEY, CDR2 SMNVEV (reference sequence). This CDR3 is built from 16 residues. CDR3 bases: TGTGCCAGCTCACTTTTTTTCGGGACGAACTCCGCCGGCTACACCTTC. Translating it yields CASSLFFGTNSAGYTF.

As concerns this clonotype: This is likely a read error, given that the CDR3 carries no conserved phenylalanine or tryptophan at its end. J is TRBJ1-1 and V is TRBV28, with D possibly matching TRBD1 (5 bases). CDR1 is MDHEN and CDR2 is SYDVKM in the germline V gene. V was pared by 6 bases and J by 0 bases, with 5 bases between. This CDR3 comprises 12 residues. CDR3 region: CASRGLNTEAFV. CDR3 sequence (DNA): TGTGCCAGCAGGGGGCTGAACACTGAAGCTTTCGTT.

The chain couples TRBV7-9 to TRBJ1-1; no reliable D call. The CDR3 is 16 amino acids. V lost 1 base, J lost 5 bases, and 17 bases lay in between. The V gene's germline CDR1 is SEHNR and CDR2 FQNEAQ (reference sequence). The CDR3 coding sequence is TGTGCCAGCAGCTTAGTCGCTCGGGGAGGAGGAACTGAAGCTTTCTTT. Its translation: CASSLVARGGGTEAFF.

The CDR3 loop reads CASSDRMTGNTGELFF. In nucleotides, the CDR3 is TGTGCCAGCAGCGACCGTATGACGGGAAACACCGGGGAGCTGTTTTTT. The genes are TRBV9 and TRBJ2-2, with D possibly TRBD2 on 5 matching bases. The germline gives CDR1 SGDLS, CDR2 YYNGEE. Trimming pared 3 bases from V and 2 bases from J, leaving 14 bases between. CDR3 length: 16 residues. Complete variable domain (other parts from reference TRBV9 and TRBJ2-2): DSGVTQTPKHLITATGQRVTLRCSPRSGDLSVYWYQQSLDQGLQFLIQYYNGEERAKGNILERFSAQQFPDLHSELNLSSLELGDSALYFCASSDRMTGNTGELFFGEGSRLTVL.

The chain couples TRBV20-1 to TRBJ2-2; 9 nucleotides align to TRBD2. Germline loops: CDR1 DFQATT, CDR2 SNEGSKA (reference sequence). J lost 0 bases, V lost 0 bases, and 5 bases had no gene match. The CDR3 loop spans 17 amino acids. The CDR3 sequence is CSARDLAGGTNTGELFF. The CDR3, as DNA: TGCAGTGCTAGAGATCTGGCGGGAGGGACGAACACCGGGGAGCTGTTTTTT.

This clonotype has just a few counts. Its ends do not fully match the called genes, so a read error is possible. The chain employs TRBV12-3 or TRBV12-4 and TRBJ2-3, with 7 bases aligning to TRBD2. This CDR3 is 17 amino acids long. The CDR3 DNA reads TGTGCTAGCACCTGGGGAGGGCGGGAGCCCCGGGCAGATACGCAGTATTTT. Residues: CASTWGGREPRADTQYF.

V is TRBV19 and J is TRBJ2-7, with a possible D match to TRBD2 (6 bases). Per the germline V gene, CDR1 is LNHDA and CDR2 is SQIVND (reference sequence). The germline V and J ends were trimmed by 7 bases and 0 bases, with 19 bases remaining between them. The CDR3 contains 16 residues. The CDR3 nucleotides are TGTGCCAGTACCTCAACCGGGACTTATAGCTCCTACGAGCAGTACTTC. Translating gives CASTSTGTYSSYEQYF.

Many counts were recorded for this clonotype. The chain uses TRBV11-2 and TRBJ2-5; no firm D call. Germline CDR1 SGHAT, CDR2 FQNNGV. The CDR3 loop spans 14 amino acids. Trimming removed 7 bases from V and 5 bases from J, with 17 bases in between. The CDR3 protein is CASTSLRSWETQYF. CDR3 bases: TGTGCCAGCACCTCTTTAAGGTCGTGGGAGACCCAGTACTTC.

This clonotype was seen at least ten times. The gene calls are TRBV7-2 and TRBJ1-4; possibly TRBD1 for D (6 bases). This CDR3 spans 16 amino acids. The germline CDR1 and CDR2 sequences are SGHTA and FQGNSA. Trimming left V 0 bases short and J 4 bases short, with 12 bases between. This CDR3 reads CASSLAPTGFNEKLFF. Written as DNA, the CDR3 is TGTGCCAGCAGCTTAGCGCCGACAGGATTTAATGAAAAACTGTTTTTT.

In its sample, this clonotype was seen once. The chain carries TRBV5-1 and TRBJ1-2, with 7 bases identical to TRBD1. The length of the CDR3 is 14 residues. V lost 4 bases and J lost 5; bases outside the gene matches: 8. The germline gives CDR1 SGHRS, CDR2 YFSETQ. The DNA of the CDR3 is TGCGCCAGCAGCATGACAACAGGGGTTTATGGCTACACCTTC. Its translation is CASSMTTGVYGYTF.

The rearrangement uses TRBV9 and TRBJ2-2; 12 positions agree with TRBD1. The CDR3 length is 16 residues. The junction had 5 bases not matched to a gene; V was cut back by 1 base and J by 7 bases. The V gene's germline CDR1 is SGDLS and CDR2 YYNGEE. The CDR3 region is CASSVTGQGAIGELFF. The CDR3 nucleotides are TGTGCCAGCAGCGTAACGGGACAGGGGGCAATCGGGGAGCTGTTTTTT. Using reference TRBV9 and TRBJ2-2 for the parts outside the CDR3, the full variable domain is DSGVTQTPKHLITATGQRVTLRCSPRSGDLSVYWYQQSLDQGLQFLIQYYNGEERAKGNILERFSAQQFPDLHSELNLSSLELGDSALYFCASSVTGQGAIGELFFGEGSRLTVL.

This rearrangement joins TRBV11-2 to TRBJ2-1; 11 bases map to TRBD2. The germline gives CDR1 SGHAT, CDR2 FQNNGV. CDR3 length: 16 residues. V shed 5 bases, J shed 4 bases, and the junction held 7 bases outside the gene matches. The CDR3 loop is CASSRSPSGRYNEQFF. CDR3 nucleotide sequence: TGTGCCAGCAGCCGATCTCCTAGCGGGAGGTACAATGAGCAGTTCTTC.

This clonotype was seen a few times. The chain links TRBV10-3 to TRBJ1-5, with no clear D. Germline V gives CDR1 ENHRY, CDR2 SYGVKD. Trimming took off 2 bases at V and 3 bases at J, with 5 bases between the two ends. This CDR3 is 13 amino acids long. The DNA of the CDR3 is TGTGCCATCAGTGAGAGGGACAATCAGCCCCAGCATTTT. Its translation: CAISERDNQPQHF.

This clonotype appeared a few times. The chain couples TRBV7-9 to TRBJ2-5, with 9 bases aligning to TRBD2. The V gene end was trimmed by 3 bases and the J gene end by 4 bases; junction bases not matched to a gene: 21. Per germline, CDR1 SEHNR and CDR2 FQNEAQ (reference sequence). CDR3 length: 20 residues. The chain's CDR3 is CASSFPSWREGPRSVETQYF. The DNA for the CDR3 is TGTGCCAGCAGCTTTCCGTCTTGGCGGGAGGGCCCTAGATCCGTAGAGACCCAGTACTTC.

This chain joins TRBV5-4 and TRBJ2-7, with D perhaps matching TRBD2 (6 bases). The germline gives CDR1 SGHNT, CDR2 YYREEE (reference sequence). The V end lost 4 bases, the J end lost 0 bases, and 11 bases lay between the germline ends. The CDR3 covers 14 residues. The CDR3 reads CASSHSGYSYEQYF. The CDR3 nucleotides are TGTGCCAGCAGCCACAGCGGGTACTCCTACGAGCAGTACTTC.

The chain couples TRBV27 to TRBJ2-3; D is ambiguous. Germline V CDR1 and CDR2: MNHEY, SMNVEV (reference sequence). CDR3 size: 12 residues. V lost 3 bases and J 5 bases, leaving 6 bases between the germline ends. The CDR3: CASSLMGDTQYF. The CDR3 DNA is TGTGCCAGCAGTTTGATGGGAGATACGCAGTATTTT.

In this sample, this clonotype turned up many times. The chain has TRBV5-4 and TRBJ2-7; TRBD1 is a possible D gene (6 bases). This CDR3 spans 14 amino acids. The germline V gene encodes CDR1 SGHNT and CDR2 YYREEE (reference sequence). Trimming cost V 2 bases and J 4 bases, with 13 bases left between them. The CDR3 sequence: CASSFRGKGYEQYF. Written as DNA, the CDR3 is TGTGCCAGCAGCTTTAGGGGGAAGGGGTACGAGCAGTACTTC.

The V gene is TRBV7-9, the J gene TRBJ2-1; possibly TRBD1 for D (6 bases). The V end was cut by 0 bases, the J end by 4 bases, with 7 bases between. Germline V lookup: CDR1 SEHNR, CDR2 FQNEAQ (reference sequence). The CDR3 is 14 amino acids. The CDR3 is CASSLARGYNEQFF. In DNA form, the CDR3 reads TGTGCCAGCAGCTTAGCCAGGGGATACAATGAGCAGTTCTTC.

The V call is TRBV7-2, the J call TRBJ1-4, with D tentatively TRBD1 (5 bases). Germline V gene lookup returns CDR1 SGHTA and CDR2 FQGNSA. The V gene lost 2 bases and the J gene lost 6 bases, with 10 bases spanning the gap. This CDR3 has 14 residues. The CDR3 DNA reads as TGTGCCAGCAGCTTATCCAGGGACCATGAAAAACTGTTTTTT. Translation gives CASSLSRDHEKLFF. The variable domain in full, completed from reference TRBV7-2 and TRBJ1-4, reads GAGVSQSPSNKVTEKGKDVELRCDPISGHTALYWYRQSLGQGLEFLIYFQGNSAPDKSGLPSDRFSAERTGGSVSTLTIQRTQQEDSAVYLCASSLSRDHEKLFFGSGTQLSVL.